This entry lists 31 T cell receptor beta chains sequenced from one sample in a study of blood T cell repertoires in COVID-19. TCRdb's copy holds only in-frame clones and misses some; the assay was immunoSEQ multiplex PCR. The sample lists some 200,000 clones; around 87% were seen once. The source material was peripheral blood. The receptors shown here come from a man in his forties or fifties with active or convalescent COVID-19.

V is TRBV24-1 and J is TRBJ1-5, with 10 bases lining up with TRBD1. Per germline, CDR1 KGHDR and CDR2 SFDVKD. This CDR3 spans 19 amino acids. V lost 0 bases to trimming and J lost 2 bases; unmatched junction nucleotides: 9. CDR3 nucleotide sequence: TGTGCCACCAGTGATTTGCTAGGGACAGGGGTGATCGGCAATCAGCCCCAGCATTTT. The encoded protein is CATSDLLGTGVIGNQPQHF.

This sequence joins TRBV7-2 and TRBJ2-7, with TRBD1 matching 9 bases. The J segment lost 2 bases and the V segment lost 3 bases, leaving 2 bases of the junction unmatched. The CDR3 consists of 14 residues. CDR1 and CDR2 (germline): SGHTA, FQGNSA. The CDR3 here is CASSLDRGTYEQYF. CDR3 sequence (DNA): TGTGCCAGCAGCTTGGACAGGGGAACCTACGAGCAGTACTTC.

The gene calls are TRBV28 and TRBJ1-3, with a weak D call TRBD1 (6 bases). Deletions cut 4 bases from V and 2 bases from J, with 9 bases between. CDR1 MDHEN and CDR2 SYDVKM come from the germline V gene. The CDR3 has 14 amino acids. The CDR3: CASSWGTTGNTIYF. CDR3 coding DNA: TGTGCCAGCAGTTGGGGGACAACTGGAAACACCATATATTTT.

In DNA, the CDR3 is TGTGCCAGCAGCCCCAGGGGGGTTAACTATGGCTACACCTTC. Amino acids: CASSPRGVNYGYTF. The chain combines TRBV6-5 with TRBJ1-2, with 7 bases aligning to TRBD1. This CDR3 comprises 14 residues. Trimming at V came to 6 bases and at J to 1 base, leaving 5 bases not matched to a gene. In germline, CDR1 is MNHEY, CDR2 SVGAGI.

The chain links TRBV19 to TRBJ1-2, with D hard to call. CDR1 LNHDA and CDR2 SQIVND come from the germline V gene (reference sequence). The length of the CDR3 is 14 residues. Trimming removed 3 bases at V and 8 bases at J, with 16 bases between. The CDR3: CASSIPRPTEGYTF. In nucleotides, the CDR3 is TGTGCCAGTAGTATCCCCAGACCAACGGAGGGCTACACCTTC.

V is TRBV19 and J is TRBJ1-2; a possible D gene is TRBD1 (5 bases). The V gene's germline CDR1 is LNHDA and CDR2 SQIVND (reference sequence). The CDR3 contains 12 residues. V was clipped by 10 bases and J by 3 bases, with 12 bases between them. The CDR3 DNA reads as TGTGCCACCGGGGGAGAGTACTATGGCTACACCTTC. The encoded protein is CATGGEYYGYTF.

DNA for the CDR3: TGTGCCACCAGCTTGAGAGGAGGGGATGAAAAACTGTTTTTT. Protein sequence: CATSLRGGDEKLFF. The genes are TRBV15 and TRBJ1-4, with a weak D call TRBD1 (5 bases). Germline V gene data show CDR1 as LNHNV and CDR2 as YYDKDF (reference sequence). The CDR3 is made up of 14 amino acids. Trimming left V 5 bases short and J 6 bases short, with 13 bases between.

The chain combines TRBV14 with TRBJ1-1; tentatively, D is TRBD1 (6 bases). V lost 1 base and J lost 6, with 9 bases in between. CDR1 SGHDN and CDR2 FVKESK come from the germline V gene. This CDR3 is 13 amino acids long. The CDR3 DNA is TGTGCCAGCAGCCAAGTAGGGGGGGCTGAAGCTTTCTTT. Translated, it gives CASSQVGGAEAFF.

This chain uses TRBV5-6 with TRBJ2-7; no definite D call. The length of the CDR3 is 12 residues. V lost 3 bases to trimming and J lost 3 bases, with 7 bases between them. The germline gives CDR1 SGHDT, CDR2 YYEEEE. CDR3 loop: CASSYDIYEQYF. The CDR3 coding sequence is TGTGCCAGCAGCTATGACATCTACGAGCAGTACTTC.

This chain joins TRBV19 and TRBJ1-5, with 10 bases identical to TRBD1. The CDR3 consists of 14 residues. V shed 10 bases and J 7 bases; nucleotides not matched to a gene: 10. Germline V gene sequence: CDR1 LNHDA, CDR2 SQIVND (reference sequence). The CDR3 region has the DNA TGTGCCACTACGAGGACAGGGGGAGGGCAGCCCCAGCATTTT. This codes for CATTRTGGGQPQHF.

V and J are TRBV20-1 and TRBJ1-6; D might be TRBD1 (5 bases). Germline assignment: CDR1 DFQATT and CDR2 SNEGSKA (reference sequence). There are 13 residues in the CDR3. The V end was cut by 3 bases, the J end by 7 bases, with 10 bases between. The CDR3 nucleotides read TGCAGTGCTAGTCGACAGTTAAATTCACCCCTCCACTTT. Protein product: CSASRQLNSPLHF.

V is TRBV10-3 and J is TRBJ2-1, with 10 nucleotides matching TRBD1. The junction had 7 bases not matched to a gene; V was cut back by 6 bases and J by 8 bases. The germline gives CDR1 ENHRY, CDR2 SYGVKD. The CDR3 has 14 amino acids. This chain's CDR3 is CAISRTGGTDEQFF. The CDR3 DNA reads as TGTGCCATCAGCCGGACAGGGGGGACGGATGAGCAGTTCTTC.

This chain links TRBV5-1 with TRBJ1-3; D not certain. CDR1 and CDR2 from the germline V gene are SGHRS and YFSETQ. V was shortened by 1 base and J by 0 bases, with 8 bases between the two germline ends. The CDR3 runs to 15 residues. The CDR3 is CASSLKSDSGNTIYF. Here the CDR3 DNA reads TGCGCCAGCAGCTTGAAGTCAGACTCTGGAAACACCATATATTTT.

V is TRBV7-3 and J is TRBJ2-2, with 7 bases that match TRBD2. The V gene's germline CDR1 is SGHTA and CDR2 FQGTGA. The CDR3 runs 15 residues. Trimming removed 5 bases from V and 1 base from J; junction bases left unmatched: 4. CDR3 DNA sequence: TGTGCCAGCAGCCAAATAGCGGGGAACACCGGGGAGCTGTTTTTT. This sequence encodes CASSQIAGNTGELFF.

The chain carries TRBV7-9 and TRBJ2-6; D gene unclear. From germline, CDR1 is SEHNR and CDR2 FQNEAQ (reference sequence). The CDR3 spans 16 residues. The ends were cut back, 1 base at V and 1 base at J, with 8 bases in the middle. CDR3: CASSLGSGSGANVLTF. The CDR3 DNA sequence: TGTGCCAGCAGCTTAGGATCCGGGTCTGGGGCCAACGTCCTGACTTTC.

The table lists this clone with a count of one. The genes are TRBV30 and TRBJ2-2; TRBD2 aligns across 7 bases. Germline V gene lookup returns CDR1 GTSNPN and CDR2 SVGIG (reference sequence). The CDR3 consists of 17 residues. With 1 base clipped from V and 7 bases from J, the junction kept 15 bases outside the gene matches. The CDR3 DNA reads TGTGCCTGGAGTGCCACGTGGCTGGGAGGGCAGGTCGGGGAGCTGTTTTTT. Its translation: CAWSATWLGGQVGELFF.

The chain joins TRBV27 to TRBJ1-3; unclear D gene. This CDR3 is 16 amino acids long. Germline CDR1 and CDR2: MNHEY and SMNVEV (reference sequence). Trimming took off 0 bases at V and 6 bases at J, with 15 bases between the two ends. The CDR3 loop is CASSLSGELGLNTIYF. In nucleotides, the CDR3 is TGTGCCAGCAGTTTATCCGGGGAGTTGGGGTTAAACACCATATATTTT.

This clone was counted between two and nine times. CDR3 residues: CASSSKPTGSGNTIYF. CDR3 DNA sequence: TGCGCCAGCAGCTCGAAGCCGACAGGATCCGGAAACACCATATATTTT. The J gene is TRBJ1-3, the V gene TRBV5-1, with TRBD1 as a possible D gene (6 bases). The CDR3 runs to 16 residues. V was pared by 3 bases and J by 4 bases, with 17 bases between. The germline V gene has CDR1 SGHRS and CDR2 YFSETQ.

This rearrangement joins TRBV30 to TRBJ2-7; 9 bases map to TRBD1. In germline, CDR1 is GTSNPN, CDR2 SVGIG (reference sequence). The CDR3 consists of 14 residues. With 7 bases clipped from V and 6 bases from J, the junction kept 13 bases outside the gene matches. The CDR3 protein is CASSRDRALSEQYF. The CDR3, as DNA: TGTGCCTCCTCCCGGGACAGGGCGTTGAGCGAGCAGTACTTC.

This chain uses TRBV2 with TRBJ1-1; the D is unclear. The germline gives CDR1 SNHLY, CDR2 FYNNEI. The ends were cut back, 8 bases at V and 3 bases at J, with 13 bases in the middle. This CDR3 is built from 13 residues. The CDR3 region has the DNA TGTGCCAGCGATCGGACTCCCGACACTGAAGCTTTCTTT. As protein: CASDRTPDTEAFF.

This chain connects TRBV27 to TRBJ1-6; D unclear. Germline V CDR1 and CDR2: MNHEY, SMNVEV (reference sequence). There are 12 residues in the CDR3. The germline V and J ends were trimmed by 5 bases and 4 bases, with 3 bases remaining between them. CDR3 region: CASSPYNSPLHF. In DNA form, the CDR3 reads TGTGCCAGCAGTCCATATAATTCACCCCTCCACTTT.

The chain links TRBV2 to TRBJ2-7; D uncertain. CDR3 length: 13 residues. V gave up 0 bases and J gave up 3 bases, with 6 bases separating them. In germline, CDR1 is SNHLY, CDR2 FYNNEI. The CDR3 DNA reads TGTGCCAGCAGTGAAGCTTTCCGCTACGAGCAGTACTTC. Encoded protein: CASSEAFRYEQYF. The whole variable domain, remainder taken from reference TRBV2 and TRBJ2-7, is EPEVTQTPSHQVTQMGQEVILRCVPISNHLYFYWYRQILGQKVEFLVSFYNNEISEKSEIFDDQFSVERPDGSNFTLKIRSTKLEDSAMYFCASSEAFRYEQYFGPGTRLTVT.

This clone appeared once. The chain combines TRBV15 with TRBJ2-2, with 7 positions matching TRBD1. From germline, CDR1 is LNHNV and CDR2 YYDKDF (reference sequence). This CDR3 has 15 residues. V lost 3 bases, J lost 7 bases, and 8 bases stayed unmatched. The CDR3 DNA sequence: TGTGCCACCAGCAGGAGACAGGGTTATGGCGGGGAGCTGTTTTTT. It codes for CATSRRQGYGGELFF.

The CDR3 protein is CASTLRGGNTGELFF. CDR3 DNA sequence: TGTGCCAGCACCCTCCGGGGGGGGAACACCGGGGAGCTGTTTTTT. This chain connects TRBV7-9 to TRBJ2-2; 8 bases map to TRBD2. The trim removed 7 bases at V and 1 base at J, leaving 5 bases unmatched. The germline CDR1 and CDR2 sequences are SEHNR and FQNEAQ (reference sequence). CDR3 length: 15 amino acids.

Only a few counts were recorded for this clone. The chain combines TRBV6-4 with TRBJ2-1; TRBD1 matches 7 bases. This CDR3 contains 12 residues. V lost 6 bases, J lost 9 bases, and 5 bases stayed unmatched. From germline, CDR1 is MRHNA and CDR2 SNTAGT. CDR3 bases: TGTGCCAGCAGCCAGGGGGTCAGTGAGCAGTTCTTC. Its translation: CASSQGVSEQFF.

This rearrangement joins TRBV5-8 to TRBJ1-2, with 9 bases that match TRBD1. The CDR3 has 15 residues. V lost 3 bases and J lost 6; bases outside the gene matches: 9. CDR1 is SGHTS and CDR2 is YDEGEE in the germline V gene. The CDR3 bases are TGTGCCAGCAGCTCCTATACAGGGGGCGCGGATGGCTACACCTTC. Its translation: CASSSYTGGADGYTF.

This rearrangement joins TRBV9 to TRBJ2-7; 7 positions agree with TRBD1. Per the germline V gene, CDR1 is SGDLS and CDR2 is YYNGEE. The V and J ends lost 5 bases and 0 bases, in that order; junction bases with no gene match: 5. This CDR3 is 14 amino acids long. CDR3 residues: CASSPGQSSYEQYF. The CDR3 nucleotides are TGTGCCAGCAGTCCGGGACAGAGCTCCTACGAGCAGTACTTC.

The chain employs TRBV20-1 and TRBJ1-2; D uncertain. The CDR3 loop spans 9 amino acids. V lost 6 bases, J lost 8 bases, and 7 bases lay in between. The germline V gene encodes CDR1 DFQATT and CDR2 SNEGSKA (reference sequence). The DNA for the CDR3 is TGCAGTGCGGACTGGGGCTACACCTTC. It specifies CSADWGYTF.

This clone was counted a single time. The CDR3 bases are TGCGCCAGCAGCCCTCGAGAGAACACTGAAGCTTTCTTT. Its protein product is CASSPRENTEAFF. This sequence joins TRBV4-1 and TRBJ1-1, with D unclear. The germline V and J ends were trimmed by 4 bases and 1 base, with 7 bases remaining between them. CDR1 and CDR2 (germline): MGHRA, YSYEKL. The CDR3 extends over 13 amino acids.

This chain connects TRBV7-9 to TRBJ1-1, with D unresolved. The CDR3 extends over 15 amino acids. V shed 1 base and J shed 2 bases, with 11 bases lying between them. Per germline, CDR1 SEHNR and CDR2 FQNEAQ (reference sequence). The CDR3 loop is CASSLVALINTEAFF. CDR3 bases: TGTGCCAGCAGCTTAGTTGCACTGATTAACACTGAAGCTTTCTTT. The whole variable domain, remainder taken from reference TRBV7-9 and TRBJ1-1, is DTGVSQNPRHKITKRGQNVTFRCDPISEHNRLYWYRQTLGQGPEFLTYFQNEAQLEKSRLLSDRFSAERPKGSFSTLEIQRTEQGDSAMYLCASSLVALINTEAFFGQGTRLTVV.

This chain joins TRBV7-2 and TRBJ2-5, with 11 nucleotides matching TRBD2. The junction had 1 base not matched to a gene; V was cut back by 0 bases and J by 1 base. The CDR3 runs to 16 residues. Germline V lookup: CDR1 SGHTA, CDR2 FQGNSA. For the CDR3, the DNA is TGTGCCAGCAGCTTAGCTAGCGGGGGGGCCCAAGAGACCCAGTACTTC. Amino acids: CASSLASGGAQETQYF.